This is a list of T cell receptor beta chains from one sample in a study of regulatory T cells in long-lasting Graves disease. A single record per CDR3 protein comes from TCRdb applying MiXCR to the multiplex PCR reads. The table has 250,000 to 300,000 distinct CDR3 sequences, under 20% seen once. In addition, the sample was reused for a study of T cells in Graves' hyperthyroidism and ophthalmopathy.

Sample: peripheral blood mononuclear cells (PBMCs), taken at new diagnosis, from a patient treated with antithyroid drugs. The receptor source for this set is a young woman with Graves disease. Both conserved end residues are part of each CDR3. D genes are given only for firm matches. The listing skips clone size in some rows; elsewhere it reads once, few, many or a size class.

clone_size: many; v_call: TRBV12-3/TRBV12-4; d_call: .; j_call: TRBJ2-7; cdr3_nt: TGTGCCAGCAGACAGGATCCCTACGAGCAGTACTTC; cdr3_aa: CASRQDPYEQYF
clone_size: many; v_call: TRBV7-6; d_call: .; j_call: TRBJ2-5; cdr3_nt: TGTGCCAGCAGCTTAGCTACGGGGAGGCGGCAGACCCAGTACTTC; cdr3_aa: CASSLATGRRQTQYF
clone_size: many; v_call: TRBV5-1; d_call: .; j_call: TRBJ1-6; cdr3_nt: TGCGCCAGCAGCAGCGCGGAGTGGACACCCTATAATTCACCCCTCCACTTT; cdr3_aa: CASSSAEWTPYNSPLHF
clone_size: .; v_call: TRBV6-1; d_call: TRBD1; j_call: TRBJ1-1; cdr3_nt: TGTGCCAGCAACCAACCGACAGGGAGTAACACTGAAGCTTTCTTT; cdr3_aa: CASNQPTGSNTEAFF
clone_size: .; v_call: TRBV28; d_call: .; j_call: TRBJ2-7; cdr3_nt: TGTGCCAGCAGTTCCCCGGTAGGTACTCGCTACGAGCAGTACTTC; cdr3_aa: CASSSPVGTRYEQYF
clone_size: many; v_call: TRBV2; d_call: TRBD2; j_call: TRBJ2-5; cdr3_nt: TGTGCCAGCAACCCTTTGACTAGCCGAAGAGAGACCCAGTACTTC; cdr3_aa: CASNPLTSRRETQYF
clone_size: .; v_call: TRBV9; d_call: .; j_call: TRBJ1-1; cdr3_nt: TGTGCCAGCAGCGACAGCCGGAACACTGAAGCTTTCTTT; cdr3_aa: CASSDSRNTEAFF
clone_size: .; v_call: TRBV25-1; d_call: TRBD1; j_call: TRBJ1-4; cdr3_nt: TGTGCCAGCAGTGAATATTGGGACAGGGAGGAAAAACTGTTTTTT; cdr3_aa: CASSEYWDREEKLFF
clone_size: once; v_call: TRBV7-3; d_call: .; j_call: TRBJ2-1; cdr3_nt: TGTGCCAGCAGCTTAAAACCTCGTTCTGGGTACAATGAGCAGTTCTTC; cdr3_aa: CASSLKPRSGYNEQFF
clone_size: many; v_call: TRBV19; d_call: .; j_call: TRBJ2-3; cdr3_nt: TGTGCCAGTAGTATACCCCCGCTTGCCGATACGCAGTATTTT; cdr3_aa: CASSIPPLADTQYF
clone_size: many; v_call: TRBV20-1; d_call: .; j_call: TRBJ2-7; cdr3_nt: TGCAGTGCCACTGGGAGCGGGACAGCAAACTACGAGCAGTACTTC; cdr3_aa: CSATGSGTANYEQYF
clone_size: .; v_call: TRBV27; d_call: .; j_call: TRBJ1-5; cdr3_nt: TGTGCCAGCACCATAGGGGACCCCGCATACGGGGGCTCGGGTTTCAATCAGCCCCAGCATTTT; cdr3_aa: CASTIGDPAYGGSGFNQPQHF
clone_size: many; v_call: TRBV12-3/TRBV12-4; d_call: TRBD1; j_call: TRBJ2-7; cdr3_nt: TGTGCCAGCAGACCCGGGACAGGGGGACCCTACGAGCAGTACTTC; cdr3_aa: CASRPGTGGPYEQYF
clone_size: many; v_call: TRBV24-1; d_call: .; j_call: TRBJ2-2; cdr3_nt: TGTGCCACCAGTGATCCTCGGACAACCACCGGGGAGCTGTTTTTT; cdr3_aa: CATSDPRTTTGELFF
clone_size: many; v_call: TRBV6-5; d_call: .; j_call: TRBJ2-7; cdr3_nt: TGTGCCAGCAGTTACTTCGGCGTGGGCACGTACGAGCAGTACTTC; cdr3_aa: CASSYFGVGTYEQYF
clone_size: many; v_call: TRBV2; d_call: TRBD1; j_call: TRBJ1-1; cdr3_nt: TGTGCCAGCAGTGATGGGCAGGGGGTGCCTGAAGCTTTCTTT; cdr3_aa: CASSDGQGVPEAFF
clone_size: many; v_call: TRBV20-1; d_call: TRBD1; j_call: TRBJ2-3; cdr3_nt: TGCAGTGCTAGTCGTGCCTCGCAGGGGGACACAGATACGCAGTATTTT; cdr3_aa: CSASRASQGDTDTQYF